This T cell receptor beta chain comes out of a study of beta chain features in type 1 diabetes. Whole-study context: Across all samples, 100 million to 130 million sorted cells were examined.

TCRB transcripts that were expressed got sequenced, as all of the isolated RNA had been reverse transcribed. Assay: immunoSEQ multiplex PCR; the TCRdb copy retains only in-frame clones and omits some. This table holds hundreds of thousands of clones, 11% to 15% found once. This clone was seen a few times. The antigen is undetermined. Every sorted population was more than 95% pure. Overall study results and limits: Shorter templates might be favored by PCR, equally in patients and controls. TCRB repertoires of naive, central memory and Treg cells appeared more similar among patients than among healthy donors.

The source material was naive CD4+ T cells from blood. The receptor's source is a man in his thirties or forties in good health.

The CDR3 region has the DNA TGTGCCAGCAGCTTGGCAGGGGTTTTGGAGCAGTTCTTC. It yields the protein CASSLAGVLEQFF. The chain links TRBV5-4 to TRBJ2-1; the D gene is possibly TRBD1 (6 bases). This CDR3 is built from 13 residues. In germline, CDR1 is SGHNT, CDR2 YYREEE (reference sequence). V was trimmed by 0 bases and J by 10 bases, leaving 11 bases between them.